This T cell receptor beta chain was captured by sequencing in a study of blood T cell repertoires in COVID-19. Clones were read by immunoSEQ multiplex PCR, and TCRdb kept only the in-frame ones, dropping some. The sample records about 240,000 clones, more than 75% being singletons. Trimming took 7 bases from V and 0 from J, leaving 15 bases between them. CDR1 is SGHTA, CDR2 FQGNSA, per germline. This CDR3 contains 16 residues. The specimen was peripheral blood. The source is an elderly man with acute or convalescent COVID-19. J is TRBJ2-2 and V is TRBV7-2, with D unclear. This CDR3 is CASTRSPSANTGELFF. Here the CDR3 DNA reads TGTGCCAGCACCCGGTCGCCTAGTGCGAACACCGGGGAGCTGTTTTTT. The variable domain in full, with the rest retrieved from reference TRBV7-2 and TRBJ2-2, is GAGVSQSPSNKVTEKGKDVELRCDPISGHTALYWYRQSLGQGLEFLIYFQGNSAPDKSGLPSDRFSAERTGGSVSTLTIQRTQQEDSAVYLCASTRSPSANTGELFFGEGSRLTVL.